Below, 26 T cell receptor beta chains from the same sample are listed, as sequenced in a study of T cell changes during pregnancy in multiple sclerosis. Assay: immunoSEQ multiplex PCR; the TCRdb copy retains only in-frame clones and omits some. This table has tens of thousands of clones, roughly 90% appearing once. Sequenced here: peripheral blood, sampled in the first trimester of pregnancy. These receptors all stem from a female donor with multiple sclerosis, enrolled in a pregnancy study.

The chain employs TRBV27 and TRBJ1-5; no firm D call. Trimming removed 2 bases at V and 5 bases at J, with 7 bases between. CDR1 and CDR2 from the germline V gene are MNHEY and SMNVEV (reference sequence). The CDR3 has 13 residues. The CDR3 DNA sequence: TGTGCCAGCAGTTTAATTTCGGATCAGCCCCAGCATTTT. This gives the protein CASSLISDQPQHF.

The chain joins TRBV30 to TRBJ2-3, with D possibly TRBD1 on 5 matching bases. The ends were cut back, 2 bases at V and 4 bases at J, with 10 bases in the middle. CDR3 length: 13 amino acids. Germline V gene lookup returns CDR1 GTSNPN and CDR2 SVGIG (reference sequence). The DNA of the CDR3 is TGTGCCTGGAGTTTGCAGGGCCCAGATACGCAGTATTTT. Translating it yields CAWSLQGPDTQYF.

The chain combines TRBV19 with TRBJ2-2; 9 bases map to TRBD1. The V gene end was trimmed by 10 bases and the J gene end by 3 bases; junction bases not matched to a gene: 9. Germline V lookup: CDR1 LNHDA, CDR2 SQIVND (reference sequence). The CDR3 has 15 amino acids. The CDR3 DNA reads as TGTGCCACTAGACCAGGGACAGGGTACACCGGGGAGCTGTTTTTT. It translates to CATRPGTGYTGELFF.

V and J are TRBV19 and TRBJ2-7; no clear D gene. The germline CDR1 and CDR2 sequences are LNHDA and SQIVND (reference sequence). This CDR3 is built from 13 residues. V dropped 5 bases and J dropped 2 bases, with 10 bases sitting between them. As DNA, the CDR3 is TGTGCCAGTAGTTATGGCATAACCTACGAGCAGTACTTC. Translating gives CASSYGITYEQYF.

This clone was picked up one time. The V call is TRBV11-2, the J call TRBJ2-7, with D possibly matching TRBD2 (5 bases). V was trimmed by 3 bases and J by 7 bases, leaving 13 bases between them. The length of the CDR3 is 13 residues. Germline CDR1 reads SGHAT; CDR2 reads FQNNGV. The DNA of the CDR3 is TGTGCCAGCAGCTTGAGCAGCGGAACGGAGCAGTACTTC. Translated: CASSLSSGTEQYF.

The CDR3 DNA sequence: TGTGCCAGCAGTTATGCGGAGAACACTGAAGCTTTCTTT. The encoded protein is CASSYAENTEAFF. The rearrangement uses TRBV6-5 and TRBJ1-1; D is uncertain. CDR3 length: 13 residues. Trimming removed 3 bases from V and 1 base from J, with 6 bases in between. Germline V lookup: CDR1 MNHEY, CDR2 SVGAGI.

The rearrangement uses TRBV28 and TRBJ2-7, with TRBD1 matching over 9 bases. Germline CDR1 MDHEN, CDR2 SYDVKM. The CDR3 loop spans 14 amino acids. The J segment lost 5 bases and the V segment lost 7 bases, leaving 9 bases of the junction unmatched. The CDR3 sequence: CASTSQGASDEQYF. In DNA, the CDR3 is TGTGCCAGCACCTCACAGGGGGCAAGTGACGAGCAGTACTTC.

This clone was observed once. The rearrangement uses TRBV2 and TRBJ2-2; TRBD1 aligns across 7 bases. The CDR3 is made up of 15 amino acids. Looked up from germline, CDR1 is SNHLY and CDR2 is FYNNEI. V lost 8 bases and J lost 1; bases outside the gene matches: 7. The CDR3 reads CASEQRTGNTGELFF. CDR3 nucleotides: TGTGCCAGCGAGCAACGGACAGGGAACACCGGGGAGCTGTTTTTT.

This chain connects TRBV2 to TRBJ2-7; maybe TRBD2 (5 bases). Deletions cut 8 bases from V and 2 bases from J, with 10 bases between. There are 12 residues in the CDR3. Germline CDR1 is SNHLY and CDR2 is FYNNEI. This CDR3 is CASGESPYEQYF. CDR3 nucleotide sequence: TGTGCCAGCGGGGAGTCTCCCTACGAGCAGTACTTC. Filled out from reference TRBV2 and TRBJ2-7, the complete variable domain reads EPEVTQTPSHQVTQMGQEVILRCVPISNHLYFYWYRQILGQKVEFLVSFYNNEISEKSEIFDDQFSVERPDGSNFTLKIRSTKLEDSAMYFCASGESPYEQYFGPGTRLTVT.

V gene TRBV10-2 combines with J gene TRBJ1-4, with no clear D. This CDR3 comprises 13 residues. The V gene lost 4 bases and the J gene lost 8 bases, with 11 bases spanning the gap. Per germline, CDR1 WSHSY and CDR2 SAAADI. DNA of the CDR3: TGCGCCAGCAGTGGGGAGAGGAGGGAAAAACTGTTTTTT. Its protein is CASSGERREKLFF.

As DNA, the CDR3 is TGTGCCAGCAGTTCCGGGACTAGCCACGGGGAGCTGTTTTTT. Translated, it gives CASSSGTSHGELFF. The rearrangement joins TRBV27 to TRBJ2-2, with 9 nucleotides matching TRBD2. Looked up from germline, CDR1 is MNHEY and CDR2 is SMNVEV (reference sequence). This CDR3 contains 14 residues. The junction had 4 bases not matched to a gene; V was cut back by 4 bases and J by 7 bases.

The chain carries TRBV7-8 and TRBJ2-5; 14 bases align to TRBD2. V shed 5 bases, J shed 5 bases, and the junction held 10 bases outside the gene matches. Per the germline V gene, CDR1 is SGHVS and CDR2 is FQNEAQ. CDR3 length: 17 amino acids. The CDR3 bases are TGTGCCAGCAGCCAAGCGGGACTAGCGGGAGTTGGGGAGACCCAGTACTTC. Protein product: CASSQAGLAGVGETQYF.

The rearrangement joins TRBV19 to TRBJ2-3; 7 positions match TRBD2. In germline, CDR1 is LNHDA, CDR2 SQIVND (reference sequence). The CDR3 spans 13 residues. J was trimmed by 6 bases and V by 0 bases; bases with no gene match: 0. The CDR3 sequence: CASSIEAGDTQYF. For the CDR3, the DNA is TGTGCCAGTAGTATAGAAGCGGGGGATACGCAGTATTTT.

J is TRBJ1-1 and V is TRBV6-4; D is ambiguous. This CDR3 spans 14 amino acids. V shed 3 bases and J shed 0 bases, with 8 bases lying between them. Germline lookup yields CDR1 MRHNA and CDR2 SNTAGT. The CDR3 region has the DNA TGTGCCAGCAGTGAGGGCAGGATGAACACTGAAGCTTTCTTT. Its translation is CASSEGRMNTEAFF.

This chain connects TRBV30 to TRBJ1-2; 8 nucleotides agree with TRBD1. This CDR3 region has 17 residues. Germline V gene data show CDR1 as GTSNPN and CDR2 as SVGIG (reference sequence). V was clipped by 0 bases and J by 1 base; unmatched bases: 10. CDR3 bases: TGTGCCTGGAGTGTACTCCCGGGACAGGCGGTTAACTATGGCTACACCTTC. This sequence encodes CAWSVLPGQAVNYGYTF.

The rearrangement uses TRBV27 and TRBJ2-2; 10 bases fit TRBD1. This CDR3 has 15 amino acids. Trimming took 5 bases from V and 3 from J; bases not matched to a gene: 3. CDR1 and CDR2 (germline): MNHEY, SMNVEV (reference sequence). The CDR3 nucleotides are TGTGCCAGCAGTCAGACAGGGGGCTACACCGGGGAGCTGTTTTTT. Translating gives CASSQTGGYTGELFF.

The CDR3 is CASSDSGTGLAFHYEQYF. CDR3 sequence (DNA): TGCGCCAGCAGCGACTCCGGGACAGGGCTAGCATTTCACTACGAGCAGTACTTC. The chain couples TRBV5-1 to TRBJ2-7; 9 bases line up with TRBD1. The germline CDR1 and CDR2 sequences are SGHRS and YFSETQ. This CDR3 has 18 amino acids. V trimming: 4 bases; J trimming: 3 bases; junction bases outside the gene matches: 17.

This clone was detected once. The DNA for the CDR3 is TGTGCCAGCAGTTCTACCGCTGACAGGGGCTCCTATGGCTACACCTTC. Translation: CASSSTADRGSYGYTF. The chain joins TRBV6-6 to TRBJ1-2, with 8 bases identical to TRBD1. This CDR3 is built from 16 residues. Germline loops: CDR1 MNHNY, CDR2 SVGAGI (reference sequence). The V segment lost 4 bases and the J segment 4 bases; nucleotides outside the gene matches: 11.

This clone appeared a single time. The chain uses TRBV27 and TRBJ2-7, with 9 positions matching TRBD2. V was clipped by 6 bases and J by 0 bases; unmatched bases: 6. This CDR3 comprises 15 residues. CDR1 and CDR2 from the germline V gene are MNHEY and SMNVEV (reference sequence). The CDR3 DNA sequence: TGTGCCAGCAGGGGGGCGGGAGGGCCCTCCTACGAGCAGTACTTC. Translation gives CASRGAGGPSYEQYF.

The chain combines TRBV29-1 with TRBJ1-1; 9 positions agree with TRBD1. The trim removed 5 bases at V and 6 bases at J, leaving 4 bases unmatched. The germline CDR1 and CDR2 sequences are SQVTM and ANQGSEA. The CDR3 is made up of 12 amino acids. The CDR3 here is CSVRGTGSEAFF. CDR3 in DNA: TGCAGCGTTCGCGGGACAGGGTCTGAAGCTTTCTTT.

This chain links TRBV6-5 with TRBJ2-7, with a weak D call TRBD1 (6 bases). This CDR3 region has 14 residues. The germline CDR1 and CDR2 sequences are MNHEY and SVGAGI. V was shortened by 4 bases and J by 1 base, with 11 bases between the two germline ends. Written as DNA, the CDR3 is TGTGCCAGCAGTTGGGACACCTCTTCCTACGAGCAGTACTTC. Translating gives CASSWDTSSYEQYF.

This clone was counted once. V is TRBV4-1 and J is TRBJ2-7; unclear D gene. The length of the CDR3 is 14 residues. With 2 bases removed from V and 0 bases from J, the gap between germline ends came to 8 bases. Germline V gives CDR1 MGHRA, CDR2 YSYEKL. Written as DNA, the CDR3 is TGCGCCAGCAGCCAAAGACTTATCTCCTACGAGCAGTACTTC. Translating it yields CASSQRLISYEQYF.

The chain employs TRBV4-1 and TRBJ2-5, with D perhaps TRBD2 (5 bases). The germline V gene encodes CDR1 MGHRA and CDR2 YSYEKL. This CDR3 contains 15 residues. The V end lost 0 bases, the J end lost 4 bases, and 12 bases lay between the germline ends. The CDR3: CASSQDPPGRETQYF. The CDR3 DNA follows: TGCGCCAGCAGCCAAGATCCCCCGGGGAGAGAGACCCAGTACTTC.

This rearrangement joins TRBV19 to TRBJ1-5, with a tentative D call TRBD1 (6 bases). Deletions cut 6 bases from V and 5 bases from J, with 14 bases between. The CDR3 covers 14 residues. CDR1 is LNHDA and CDR2 is SQIVND in the germline V gene (reference sequence). CDR3 in amino acids: CASRLTGRDQPQHF. The CDR3 bases are TGTGCCAGTAGACTCACAGGGAGAGATCAGCCCCAGCATTTT.

The chain has TRBV28 and TRBJ1-1; tentative D call: TRBD1 (6 bases). The length of the CDR3 is 15 residues. Germline CDR1 is MDHEN and CDR2 is SYDVKM. With 5 bases removed from V and 0 bases from J, the gap between germline ends came to 13 bases. The DNA for the CDR3 is TGTGCCAGCAGTCTCCAGGGGCTCATGAACACTGAAGCTTTCTTT. It specifies CASSLQGLMNTEAFF.

The rearrangement joins TRBV11-2 to TRBJ2-7; possibly TRBD2 for D (7 bases). Germline loops: CDR1 SGHAT, CDR2 FQNNGV. This CDR3 spans 15 amino acids. V gave up 3 bases and J gave up 1 base, with 13 bases separating them. In nucleotides, the CDR3 is TGTGCCAGCAGCTTGGCTAGGGGGGGGTCCTACGAGCAGTACTTC. Its protein product is CASSLARGGSYEQYF.